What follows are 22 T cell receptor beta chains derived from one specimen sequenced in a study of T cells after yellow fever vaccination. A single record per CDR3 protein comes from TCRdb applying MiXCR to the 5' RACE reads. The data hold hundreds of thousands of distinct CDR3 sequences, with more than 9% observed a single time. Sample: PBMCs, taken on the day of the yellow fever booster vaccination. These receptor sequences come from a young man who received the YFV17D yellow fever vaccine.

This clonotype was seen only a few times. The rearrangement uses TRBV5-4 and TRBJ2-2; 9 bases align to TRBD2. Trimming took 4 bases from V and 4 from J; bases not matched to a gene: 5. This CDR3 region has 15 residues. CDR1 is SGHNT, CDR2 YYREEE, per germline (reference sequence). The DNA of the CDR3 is TGTGCCAGCAGCCTGATAGCGGGAGTCACCGGGGAGCTGTTTTTT. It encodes CASSLIAGVTGELFF. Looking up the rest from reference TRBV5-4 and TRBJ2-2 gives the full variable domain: ETGVTQSPTHLIKTRGQQVTLRCSSQSGHNTVSWYQQALGQGPQFIFQYYREEENGRGNFPPRFSGLQFPNYSSELNVNALELDDSALYLCASSLIAGVTGELFFGEGSRLTVL.

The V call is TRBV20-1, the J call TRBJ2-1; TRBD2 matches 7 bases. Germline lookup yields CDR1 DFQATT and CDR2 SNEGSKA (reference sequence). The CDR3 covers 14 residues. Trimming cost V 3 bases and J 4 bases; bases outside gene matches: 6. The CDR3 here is CSASGLAAYNEQFF. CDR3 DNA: TGCAGTGCTAGCGGGCTAGCGGCATACAATGAGCAGTTCTTC.

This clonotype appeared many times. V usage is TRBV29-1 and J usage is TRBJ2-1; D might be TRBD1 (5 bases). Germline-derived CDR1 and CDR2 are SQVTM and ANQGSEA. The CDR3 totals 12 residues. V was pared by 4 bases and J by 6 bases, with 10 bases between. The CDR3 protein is CSVVGAFNEQFF. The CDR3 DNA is TGCAGCGTTGTTGGGGCATTCAATGAGCAGTTCTTC.

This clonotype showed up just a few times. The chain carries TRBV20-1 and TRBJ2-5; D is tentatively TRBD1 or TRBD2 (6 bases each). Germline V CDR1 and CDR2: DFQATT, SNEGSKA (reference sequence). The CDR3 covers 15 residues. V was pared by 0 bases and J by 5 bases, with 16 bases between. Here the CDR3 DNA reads TGCAGTGCTAGAGATGGAGGGGGGTCTTTGGAGACCCAGTACTTC. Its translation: CSARDGGGSLETQYF.

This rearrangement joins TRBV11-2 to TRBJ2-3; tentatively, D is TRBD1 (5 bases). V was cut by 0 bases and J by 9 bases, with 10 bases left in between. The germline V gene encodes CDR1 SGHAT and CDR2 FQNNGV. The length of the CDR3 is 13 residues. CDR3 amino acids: CASSLDQWGTQYF. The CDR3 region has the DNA TGTGCCAGCAGCTTAGATCAGTGGGGCACGCAGTATTTT.

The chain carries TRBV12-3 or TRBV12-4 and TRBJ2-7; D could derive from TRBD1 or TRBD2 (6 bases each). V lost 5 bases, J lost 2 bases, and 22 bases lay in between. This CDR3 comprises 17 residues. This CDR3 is CASSPGGRGLRTYEQYF. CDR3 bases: TGTGCCAGCAGTCCCGGGGGCCGGGGCCTTAGGACCTACGAGCAGTACTTC.

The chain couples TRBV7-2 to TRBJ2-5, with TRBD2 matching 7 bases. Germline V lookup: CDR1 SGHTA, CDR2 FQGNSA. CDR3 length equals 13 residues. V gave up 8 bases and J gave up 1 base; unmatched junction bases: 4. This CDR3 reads CASLERGQETQYF. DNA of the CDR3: TGTGCCAGCCTGGAGCGGGGCCAAGAGACCCAGTACTTC.

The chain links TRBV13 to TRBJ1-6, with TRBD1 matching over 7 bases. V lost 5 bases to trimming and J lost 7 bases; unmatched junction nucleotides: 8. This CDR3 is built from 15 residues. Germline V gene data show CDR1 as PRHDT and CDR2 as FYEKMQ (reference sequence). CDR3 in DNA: TGTGCCAGCAGCACGAGAGGGGGCAGGAATTCACCCCTCCACTTT. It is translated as CASSTRGGRNSPLHF.

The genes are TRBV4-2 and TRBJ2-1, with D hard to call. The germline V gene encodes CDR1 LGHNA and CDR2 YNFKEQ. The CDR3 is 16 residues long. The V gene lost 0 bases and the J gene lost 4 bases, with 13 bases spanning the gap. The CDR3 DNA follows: TGTGCCAGCAGCCAAGATTTCGGCAGTGTGTACAATGAGCAGTTCTTC. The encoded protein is CASSQDFGSVYNEQFF.

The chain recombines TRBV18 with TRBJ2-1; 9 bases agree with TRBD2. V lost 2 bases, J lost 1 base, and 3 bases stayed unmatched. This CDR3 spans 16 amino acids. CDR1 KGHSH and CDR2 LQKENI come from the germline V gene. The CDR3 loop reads CASSPSLAGSYNEQFF. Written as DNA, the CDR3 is TGTGCCAGCTCACCATCTCTAGCGGGATCCTACAATGAGCAGTTCTTC.

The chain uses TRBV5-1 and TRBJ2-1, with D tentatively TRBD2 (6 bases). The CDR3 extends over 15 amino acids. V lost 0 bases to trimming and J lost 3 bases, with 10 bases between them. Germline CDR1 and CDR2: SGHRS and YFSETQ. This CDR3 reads CASSLVGTGYNEQFF. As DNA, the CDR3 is TGCGCCAGCAGCTTGGTCGGGACTGGCTACAATGAGCAGTTCTTC.

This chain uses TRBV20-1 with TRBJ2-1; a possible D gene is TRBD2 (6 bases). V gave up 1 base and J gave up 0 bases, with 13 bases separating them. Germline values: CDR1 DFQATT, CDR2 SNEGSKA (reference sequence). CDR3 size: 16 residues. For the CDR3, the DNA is TGCAGTGCTAGAGTCTCGGGAGAGATCTCCTACAATGAGCAGTTCTTC. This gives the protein CSARVSGEISYNEQFF.

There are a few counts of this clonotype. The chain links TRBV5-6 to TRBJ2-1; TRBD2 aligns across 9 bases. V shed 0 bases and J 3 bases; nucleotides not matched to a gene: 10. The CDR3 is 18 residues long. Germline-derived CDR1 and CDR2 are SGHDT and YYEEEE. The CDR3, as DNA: TGTGCCAGCAGCTTGGGAGGACTTAGCGGGAGATTCTACAATGAGCAGTTCTTC. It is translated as CASSLGGLSGRFYNEQFF.

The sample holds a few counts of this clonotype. CDR3 sequence reads: CASSRLAGGLTSYNEQFF. The CDR3 coding sequence is TGTGCCAGCAGCAGACTAGCGGGAGGGTTAACCTCCTACAATGAGCAGTTCTTC. The V call is TRBV6-1, the J call TRBJ2-1, with 14 nucleotides matching TRBD2. Germline assignment: CDR1 MNHNS and CDR2 SASEGT. This CDR3 spans 18 amino acids. After removal of 6 bases from V and 0 bases from J, the junction contained 7 bases not matched to a gene.

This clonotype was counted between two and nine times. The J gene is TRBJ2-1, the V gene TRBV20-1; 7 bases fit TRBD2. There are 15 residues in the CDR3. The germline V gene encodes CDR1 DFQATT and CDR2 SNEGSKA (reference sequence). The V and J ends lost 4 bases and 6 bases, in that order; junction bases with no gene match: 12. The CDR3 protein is CSATAVVAGFNEQFF. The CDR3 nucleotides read TGCAGTGCTACCGCGGTGGTAGCGGGTTTCAATGAGCAGTTCTTC.

The CDR3: CASSFAGGAAEAFF. The CDR3 nucleotides read TGTGCCAGCAGCTTCGCAGGGGGCGCGGCTGAAGCTTTCTTT. The chain couples TRBV5-8 to TRBJ1-1, with 8 bases matching TRBD1. The CDR3 sequence is 14 residues long. Germline V gene data show CDR1 as SGHTS and CDR2 as YDEGEE. Unmatched junction bases numbered 6, after V lost 2 bases and J lost 6 bases.

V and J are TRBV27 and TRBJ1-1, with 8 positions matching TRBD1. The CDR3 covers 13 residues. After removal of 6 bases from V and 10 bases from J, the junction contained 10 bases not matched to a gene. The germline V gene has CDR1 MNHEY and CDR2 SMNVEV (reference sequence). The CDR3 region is CASSSRTGFGAFF. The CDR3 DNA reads TGTGCCAGCAGCTCCAGGACAGGGTTTGGAGCTTTCTTT.

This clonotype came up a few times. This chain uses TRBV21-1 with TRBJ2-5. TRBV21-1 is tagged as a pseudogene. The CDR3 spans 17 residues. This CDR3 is CASSTSSTEKYQETQYF. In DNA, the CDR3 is TGTGCCAGCAGCACCTCAAGTACCGAAAAGTACCAAGAGACCCAGTACTTC.

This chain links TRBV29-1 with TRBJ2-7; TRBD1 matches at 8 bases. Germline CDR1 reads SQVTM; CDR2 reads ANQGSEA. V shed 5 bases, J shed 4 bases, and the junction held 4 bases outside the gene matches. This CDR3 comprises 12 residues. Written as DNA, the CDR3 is TGCAGCGTTAGGGACAGGAATTACGAGCAGTACTTC. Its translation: CSVRDRNYEQYF.

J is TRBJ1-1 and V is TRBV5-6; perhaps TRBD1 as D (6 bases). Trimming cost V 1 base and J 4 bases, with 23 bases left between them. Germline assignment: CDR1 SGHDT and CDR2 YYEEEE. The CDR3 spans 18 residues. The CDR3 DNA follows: TGTGCCAGCAGCTTGATAGCCGGACAGAACCCTAGAGGCACTGAAGCTTTCTTT. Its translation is CASSLIAGQNPRGTEAFF.

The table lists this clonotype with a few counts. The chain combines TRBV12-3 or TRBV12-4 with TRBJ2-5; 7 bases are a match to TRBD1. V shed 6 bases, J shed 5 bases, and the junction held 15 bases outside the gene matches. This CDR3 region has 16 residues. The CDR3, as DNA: TGTGCCAGCAGCTCCAGACAGGGCGGTTGGTTTGAGACCCAGTACTTC. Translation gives CASSSRQGGWFETQYF.

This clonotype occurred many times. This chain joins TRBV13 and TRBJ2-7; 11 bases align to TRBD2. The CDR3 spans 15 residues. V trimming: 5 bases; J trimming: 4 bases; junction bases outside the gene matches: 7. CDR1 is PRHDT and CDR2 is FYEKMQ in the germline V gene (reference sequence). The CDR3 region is CASSATSGSSYEQYF. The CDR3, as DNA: TGTGCCAGCAGCGCAACTAGCGGGAGTTCGTACGAGCAGTACTTC.